Detailed here is one T cell receptor beta chain. The antigen it recognizes is unknown. Base qualities are not recorded, but no much larger clone differs from it by a single base. The entry originates in a study of Ad26.COV2.S vaccination and SARS-CoV-2 variants (dated by TCRdb to about 2021). General notes on the study: Donors in the vaccine arm were drawn from COV1001, a phase I-IIa trial of Ad26.COV2.S in healthy adults that was multicentre, randomized, double-blind and placebo-controlled. Blinding of investigators to trial group allocation was maintained during experiments and outcome assessment. The TCR-sequenced set comprised approximately 32 samples: around 20 Ad26.COV2.S vaccine recipients, 5 placebo recipients and 8 SARS-CoV-2 convalescent individuals. Trial participants were randomized into five groups of five: low-dose or high-dose Ad26.COV2.S given once or twice, or placebo on both occasions. Dosing of Ad26.COV2.S was intramuscular, at either 5x10^10 or 1x10^11 viral particles, delivered as one shot or as two shots spaced 56 days apart. Sequencing of the TCRbeta repertoire served to evaluate the specificity and breadth of SARS-CoV-2-reactive T cell receptors following Ad26.COV2.S vaccination. Results the study describes overall, beyond this receptor: According to the authors, total T cell responses may have been underestimated by the TCR breadth and depth analyses. Spike-specific TCR breadth was higher in Ad26.COV2.S recipients than in placebo recipients (P = 0.0014). Substantial breadth of spike-specific CD8+ and CD4+ T cell responses was reported after vaccination. Vaccine and placebo recipients had similar non-spike TCR breadth, a finding consistent with the vaccine containing only spike. The study was not powered for comparison of responses between vaccine doses or regimens.

What the treatment or condition label conveys for this sample: some 20 received Ad26.COV2.S at low or high dose, single or two shots; about 5 received placebo; per-sample allocation not given. Repertoires of vaccine and placebo recipients were sequenced from samples taken on day 63 after the first injection. Between 29 July and 7 August 2020, Cohort 1b enrolled some 25 adults aged 18-55 years at one site in Boston, USA. Ad26.COV2.S was a replication-incompetent adenovirus type 26 vector that expressed a prefusion-stabilized SARS-CoV-2 spike protein derived from the original Wuhan strain. Reading the germline V gene gives CDR1 MNHEY and CDR2 SVGAGI. The CDR3 sequence holds 16 residues, the cysteine and phenylalanine included. The retained sequence is limited to the CDR3, 48 bases, with the frame set at the first base. Unmatched junction bases come to 7, with V trimmed by 1 base and J by 2 bases. The immunoSEQ Assay was used to sequence TCRbeta CDR3 regions. After extraction, genomic DNA underwent amplification by bias-controlled multiplex PCR, followed by high-throughput sequencing. The authors' analysis ran thus. To quantify the absolute abundance of every unique TCRbeta CDR3 region, sequences were collapsed and filtered. T cell fraction was estimated by normalizing TCRbeta template counts to usable DNA, which was measured by amplifying reference genes present in all nucleated cells. Repertoire TCRs were annotated as SARS-CoV-2-specific by exact matching of V gene, CDR3 amino acid sequence and J gene to a known reactive TCR set. MIRA supplied the reference SARS-CoV-2 TCR set, which was filtered for enrichment in COVID-19-positive ImmuneCODE repertoires so that public or cross-reactive TCRs were removed. Using the MIRA antigens, annotated TCRs were further analysed by specific ORF or by position within an ORF. Breadth was defined as annotated unique rearrangements over total unique productive rearrangements; depth was the summed frequency of those rearrangements. Two-sided Wilcoxon rank-sum tests were used to compare TCR breadth between groups. Here the immuneACCESS table is served through TCRdb, limited to in-frame sequences with V and J called. Missing clones are a known gap in these copies; in checked studies unresolved V genes cover under half, and the rest lacks a known reason. V, J and clone size derive from that table, while D and trimming were established from the DNA sequence. The sample includes more than 300,000 clones, with more than 70% observed a single time. 1.9% of the sample lies in the top ten.

The sequence links TRBV6-5 to TRBJ1-2, and 7 bases in between align with TRBD1. The source of this sequence is a person aged 18-60 years who received the Ad26.COV2.S COVID-19 vaccine or a placebo. This sample comprised peripheral blood, obtained in a trial of Ad26.COV2.S vaccine versus placebo. Here the CDR3 is given as CASSYFRDSKNYGYTF. The base sequence is TGTGCCAGCAGTTACTTCAGGGACAGCAAAAACTATGGCTACACCTTC.